One sample yielded the 30 T cell receptor beta chains listed below, sequenced in a study of CD8 T cells in Susac syndrome. With random hexamers, 0.5 to 1 ug RNA was reverse transcribed. TCRdb called the immunoSEQ multiplex PCR reads again in MiXCR, with one record for every CDR3 protein. This sample has some 200,000 distinct CDR3 sequences, with about 95% found just once. The sample comprised CD8+ T cells from PBMCs. These receptors were collected from a human donor with Susac syndrome.

The rearrangement links TRBV28 to TRBJ2-7; TRBD2 aligns across 8 bases. The junction had 14 bases not matched to a gene; V was cut back by 9 bases and J by 7 bases. This CDR3 is 14 amino acids long. The germline gives CDR1 MDHEN, CDR2 SYDVKM. The chain's CDR3 is CASATAGVVSEQYF. CDR3 DNA sequence: TGTGCCAGTGCAACAGCGGGAGTAGTAAGTGAGCAGTACTTC.

The rearrangement joins TRBV18 to TRBJ2-3; TRBD1 might be the D (5 bases). This CDR3 is built from 14 residues. Germline CDR1 is KGHSH and CDR2 is LQKENI. The ends were cut back, 4 bases at V and 2 bases at J, with 10 bases in the middle. CDR3 sequence reads: CASSLEDTTDTQYF. In nucleotides, the CDR3 is TGTGCCAGCTCACTAGAGGACACCACAGATACGCAGTATTTT.

The chain recombines TRBV30 with TRBJ1-1, with 9 bases fitting TRBD1. The CDR3 spans 14 residues. The V gene end was trimmed by 2 bases and the J gene end by 5 bases; junction bases not matched to a gene: 6. Germline CDR1 reads GTSNPN; CDR2 reads SVGIG (reference sequence). The CDR3 bases are TGTGCCTGGAGTAGGGACAGGGAGTTTACTGAAGCTTTCTTT. Its protein product is CAWSRDREFTEAFF.

V and J are TRBV13 and TRBJ2-5; no clear D. The CDR3 extends over 14 amino acids. The germline V and J ends were trimmed by 0 bases and 2 bases, with 7 bases remaining between them. CDR1 is PRHDT and CDR2 is FYEKMQ in the germline V gene (reference sequence). Here the CDR3 reads CASSLGAQQETQYF. For the CDR3, the DNA is TGTGCCAGCAGCTTAGGAGCACAACAAGAGACCCAGTACTTC.

The V call is TRBV2, the J call TRBJ1-3; D is uncertain. This CDR3 spans 12 amino acids. CDR1 is SNHLY, CDR2 FYNNEI, per germline. Trimming pared 8 bases from V and 0 bases from J, leaving 5 bases between. This chain's CDR3 is CASAPSGNTIYF. The CDR3 DNA sequence: TGTGCCAGCGCACCCTCTGGAAACACCATATATTTT. Drawing the rest from reference TRBV2 and TRBJ1-3, the complete variable domain is EPEVTQTPSHQVTQMGQEVILRCVPISNHLYFYWYRQILGQKVEFLVSFYNNEISEKSEIFDDQFSVERPDGSNFTLKIRSTKLEDSAMYFCASAPSGNTIYFGEGSWLTVV.

The chain couples TRBV12-3 or TRBV12-4 to TRBJ1-2; no firm D call. This CDR3 region has 11 residues. V was pared by 3 bases and J by 9 bases, with 8 bases between. CDR3 DNA sequence: TGTGCCAGCAGTTTCGGCCGACGCTACACCTTC. Translation gives CASSFGRRYTF.

The V call is TRBV5-5, the J call TRBJ1-5; unclear D gene. CDR1 and CDR2 from the germline V gene are SGHKS and YYEKEE (reference sequence). V was trimmed by 5 bases and J by 7 bases, leaving 10 bases between them. The CDR3 is 12 residues long. The CDR3 region is CASSSLEQPQHF. The DNA of the CDR3 is TGTGCCAGCAGTAGTTTAGAGCAGCCCCAGCATTTT. Full variable domain (outside the CDR3, taken from reference TRBV5-5 and TRBJ1-5): DAGVTQSPTHLIKTRGQQVTLRCSPISGHKSVSWYQQVLGQGPQFIFQYYEKEERGRGNFPDRFSARQFPNYSSELNVNALLLGDSALYLCASSSLEQPQHFGDGTRLSIL.

This clonotype appeared once. This chain connects TRBV28 to TRBJ2-1; TRBD2 is a possible D gene (5 bases). V shed 5 bases and J shed 9 bases, with 17 bases lying between them. The CDR3 totals 14 residues. The V gene's germline CDR1 is MDHEN and CDR2 SYDVKM. The CDR3 is CASSAGNAFGEQFF. The CDR3, as DNA: TGTGCCAGCAGTGCCGGGAATGCGTTCGGTGAGCAGTTCTTC.

The chain is built from TRBV13 and TRBJ2-7; 10 bases align to TRBD2. CDR3 length: 18 amino acids. V gave up 5 bases and J gave up 3 bases; unmatched junction bases: 16. Germline V lookup: CDR1 PRHDT, CDR2 FYEKMQ (reference sequence). DNA for the CDR3: TGTGCCAGCAGCATTTGGGGCTTCGGGACTAGCGTTGACTACGAGCAGTACTTC. Its translation: CASSIWGFGTSVDYEQYF.

This chain links TRBV20-1 with TRBJ2-7; 7 positions agree with TRBD1. The CDR3 runs to 13 residues. V was clipped by 4 bases and J by 6 bases; unmatched bases: 9. Germline CDR1 DFQATT, CDR2 SNEGSKA (reference sequence). The CDR3 loop reads CSATWGTAIEQYF. CDR3 DNA sequence: TGCAGTGCTACCTGGGGGACAGCAATCGAGCAGTACTTC.

The chain combines TRBV30 with TRBJ1-1; TRBD1 is a possible D gene (5 bases). V was pared by 4 bases and J by 1 base, with 10 bases between. This CDR3 spans 13 amino acids. CDR1 is GTSNPN, CDR2 SVGIG, per germline (reference sequence). CDR3 sequence reads: CAWNRQTNTEAFF. CDR3 nucleotides: TGTGCCTGGAACCGACAGACGAACACTGAAGCTTTCTTT.

The chain links TRBV12-3 or TRBV12-4 to TRBJ1-1, with 10 bases that match TRBD1. The CDR3 is 14 amino acids. V shed 6 bases and J 4 bases; nucleotides not matched to a gene: 5. CDR3 nucleotide sequence: TGTGCCAGCAGGAGACAGGGGGCGCGCACTGAAGCTTTCTTT. Translation: CASRRQGARTEAFF.

This chain joins TRBV9 and TRBJ1-1; TRBD1 matches at 9 bases. Germline CDR1 is SGDLS and CDR2 is YYNGEE. This CDR3 contains 14 residues. J was trimmed by 5 bases and V by 3 bases; bases with no gene match: 5. CDR3 coding DNA: TGTGCCAGCAGCGCGGGGGGACAGGGAACTGAAGCTTTCTTT. It encodes CASSAGGQGTEAFF.

V usage is TRBV9 and J usage is TRBJ2-7; maybe TRBD2 (5 bases). The germline V gene encodes CDR1 SGDLS and CDR2 YYNGEE. The CDR3 has 13 amino acids. The V end was cut by 4 bases, the J end by 5 bases, with 13 bases between. The CDR3, as DNA: TGTGCCAGCAGCTCTACAGTGGAGGACGAGCAGTACTTC. Translation: CASSSTVEDEQYF.

The genes are TRBV27 and TRBJ1-5, with D unresolved. The CDR3 is 13 residues long. Germline CDR1 and CDR2: MNHEY and SMNVEV (reference sequence). V was pared by 5 bases and J by 7 bases, with 12 bases between. The CDR3 DNA reads as TGTGCCAGCAGTGGAGGGCGGAGCCAGCCCCAGCATTTT. Protein sequence: CASSGGRSQPQHF.

This rearrangement joins TRBV11-3 to TRBJ2-2; D is unclear. Germline assignment: CDR1 SGHNT and CDR2 YENEEA. The CDR3 runs 13 residues. V was trimmed by 6 bases and J by 0 bases, leaving 5 bases between them. DNA of the CDR3: TGTGCCAGCAGGGGAACGAACACCGGGGAGCTGTTTTTT. Its protein is CASRGTNTGELFF.

This rearrangement joins TRBV20-1 to TRBJ1-1; D is undetermined. Trimming took off 0 bases at V and 11 bases at J, with 13 bases between the two ends. This CDR3 contains 12 residues. Germline V CDR1 and CDR2: DFQATT, SNEGSKA (reference sequence). CDR3 amino acids: CSARDPQEMAFF. In DNA form, the CDR3 reads TGCAGTGCTAGAGATCCCCAGGAGATGGCTTTCTTT.

The CDR3 region has the DNA TGTGCCAGCAGTGAAAGTATCGGACTAGCGGGAAACGAGCAGTACTTC. Protein sequence: CASSESIGLAGNEQYF. This chain connects TRBV2 to TRBJ2-7; 12 bases match TRBD2. CDR3 length: 16 amino acids. V gave up 2 bases and J gave up 5 bases; unmatched junction bases: 7. CDR1 and CDR2 from the germline V gene are SNHLY and FYNNEI.

The chain joins TRBV20-1 to TRBJ2-5; tentatively, D is TRBD2 (5 bases). This CDR3 has 13 amino acids. Germline V gives CDR1 DFQATT, CDR2 SNEGSKA (reference sequence). Deletions cut 3 bases from V and 6 bases from J, with 14 bases between. The CDR3 DNA reads TGCAGTGCTAGCCAAAATTCGGGAAAGACCCAGTACTTC. Translating it yields CSASQNSGKTQYF.

The genes are TRBV7-6 and TRBJ2-1; D may match TRBD1 or TRBD2 (5 bases each). Trimming left V 5 bases short and J 2 bases short, with 13 bases between. Germline lookup yields CDR1 SGHVS and CDR2 FNYEAQ. The CDR3 totals 15 residues. CDR3 sequence: CASSAGAGPYNEQFF. In nucleotides, the CDR3 is TGTGCCAGCAGCGCCGGGGCAGGCCCCTACAATGAGCAGTTCTTC.

The V call is TRBV12-3 or TRBV12-4, the J call TRBJ1-2; 9 bases match TRBD1. This CDR3 contains 17 residues. V gave up 6 bases and J gave up 4 bases; unmatched junction bases: 15. CDR3 nucleotides: TGTGCCAGCAGCCAGGACAGGGGACCGAGATCGTCCTATGGCTACACCTTC. This encodes CASSQDRGPRSSYGYTF.

The chain recombines TRBV9 with TRBJ2-2; tentative D call: TRBD1 (6 bases). CDR1 SGDLS and CDR2 YYNGEE come from the germline V gene. The V end was cut by 3 bases, the J end by 5 bases, with 17 bases between. CDR3 size: 16 residues. CDR3 sequence (DNA): TGTGCCAGCAGCGGGGAAACAGGGCTAGAAACCGGGGAGCTGTTTTTT. This encodes CASSGETGLETGELFF.

V is TRBV13 and J is TRBJ2-3; the D is unclear. The germline CDR1 and CDR2 sequences are PRHDT and FYEKMQ (reference sequence). Trimming stripped 3 bases from V and 5 bases from J, with 9 bases between. The CDR3 runs to 13 residues. The CDR3 DNA sequence: TGTGCCAGCAGCTTGGGATCAGAAGATACGCAGTATTTT. It encodes CASSLGSEDTQYF. Combining the CDR3 with reference TRBV13 and TRBJ2-3 gives the whole variable domain AAGVIQSPRHLIKEKRETATLKCYPIPRHDTVYWYQQGPGQDPQFLISFYEKMQSDKGSIPDRFSAQQFSDYHSELNMSSLELGDSALYFCASSLGSEDTQYFGPGTRLTVL.

V gene TRBV29-1 combines with J gene TRBJ1-2; TRBD1 might be the D (5 bases). Trimming removed 0 bases at V and 8 bases at J, with 16 bases between. This CDR3 contains 14 residues. Germline V CDR1 and CDR2: SQVTM, ANQGSEA. The CDR3 loop reads CSVEEAGGAGGYTF. CDR3 sequence (DNA): TGCAGCGTTGAAGAGGCGGGAGGGGCGGGCGGCTACACCTTC.

This rearrangement joins TRBV27 to TRBJ2-1; D is uncertain. Germline CDR1 reads MNHEY; CDR2 reads SMNVEV (reference sequence). The CDR3 covers 14 residues. V was shortened by 1 base and J by 10 bases, with 14 bases between the two germline ends. Here the CDR3 reads CASSLYRTHQEQFF. CDR3 DNA sequence: TGTGCCAGCAGTTTATACCGGACCCATCAGGAGCAGTTCTTC.

This chain joins TRBV11-2 and TRBJ1-1; D remains unclear. V was pared by 3 bases and J by 1 base, with 15 bases between. This CDR3 contains 16 residues. In germline, CDR1 is SGHAT, CDR2 FQNNGV. CDR3 amino acids: CASSFKDGRPNTEAFF. The CDR3 DNA reads as TGTGCCAGCAGCTTTAAGGACGGTCGTCCGAACACTGAAGCTTTCTTT.

The chain joins TRBV27 to TRBJ1-3, with D hard to call. Germline V gene lookup returns CDR1 MNHEY and CDR2 SMNVEV (reference sequence). This CDR3 contains 15 residues. Between the trimmed V and J ends, which lost 5 bases and 0 bases, there was a span of 11 bases. CDR3 in amino acids: CASSLTAISGNTIYF. The CDR3 DNA is TGTGCCAGCAGTCTAACGGCTATCTCTGGAAACACCATATATTTT.

The rearrangement links TRBV11-1 to TRBJ2-7, with D possibly TRBD2 on 6 matching bases. V lost 5 bases and J 3 bases, leaving 17 bases between the germline ends. Germline V CDR1 and CDR2: SGHAT, FQDESV (reference sequence). The CDR3 extends over 15 amino acids. The DNA for the CDR3 is TGTGCCAGCAGCCCGCGGGGACTGACCAACTACGAGCAGTACTTC. The encoded protein is CASSPRGLTNYEQYF.

The chain recombines TRBV11-2 with TRBJ2-1; 11 bases are shared with TRBD2. This CDR3 spans 17 amino acids. Trimming removed 4 bases from V and 6 bases from J; junction bases left unmatched: 11. Germline CDR1 and CDR2: SGHAT and FQNNGV. The CDR3 loop reads CASSSLAGETNRNEQFF. CDR3 coding DNA: TGTGCCAGCAGCTCACTAGCGGGGGAGACAAATCGCAATGAGCAGTTCTTC.

V gene TRBV27 combines with J gene TRBJ1-2, with TRBD1 identical over 10 bases. This CDR3 region has 14 residues. Germline-derived CDR1 and CDR2 are MNHEY and SMNVEV (reference sequence). Trimming took 8 bases from V and 8 from J; bases not matched to a gene: 11. The CDR3 region is CASASPGQGSGYTF. The CDR3 region has the DNA TGTGCCAGCGCGTCTCCGGGACAGGGGTCGGGCTACACCTTC.